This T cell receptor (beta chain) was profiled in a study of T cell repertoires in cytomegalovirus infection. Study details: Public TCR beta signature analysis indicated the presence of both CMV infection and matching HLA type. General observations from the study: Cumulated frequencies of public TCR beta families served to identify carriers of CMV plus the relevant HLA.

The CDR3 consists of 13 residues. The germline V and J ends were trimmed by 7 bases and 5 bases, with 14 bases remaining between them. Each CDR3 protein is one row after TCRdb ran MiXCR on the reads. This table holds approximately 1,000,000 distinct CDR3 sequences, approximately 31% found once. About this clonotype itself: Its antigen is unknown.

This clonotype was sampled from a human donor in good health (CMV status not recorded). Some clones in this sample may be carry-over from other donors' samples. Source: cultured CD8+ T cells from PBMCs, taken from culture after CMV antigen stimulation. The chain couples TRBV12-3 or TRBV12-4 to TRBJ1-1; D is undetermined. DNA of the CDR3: TGTGCCAGCACCCCCTTGGGAGAAACTGAAGCTTTCTTT. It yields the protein CASTPLGETEAFF.